This T cell receptor beta chain appears in the sequencing data of a study of graft-versus-host responses after intestinal transplantation. Study-level information: Recipients had transplants, and these were multivisceral, liver-intestinal, or isolated intestinal. The whole recipient group had anti-thymocyte globulin induction followed by tacrolimus and steroids for around 3 years. The study's findings and limits: GvH clones turned up in recipient marrow; some had shown up first in ileum or blood. High graft-versus-host to host-versus-graft clonal ratios were found in allografts of patients who had graft-donor T cell macrochimerism.

Comment on this clone: Its specificity is not known.

The germline CDR1 and CDR2 sequences are MGHRA and YSYEKL. The CDR3 loop spans 18 amino acids. Clones were read by immunoSEQ multiplex PCR, and TCRdb kept only the in-frame ones, dropping some. The data show 85,000 to 100,000 clones, around 90% seen once. The starting material was unstimulated CD8+ T cells sorted from spleen or lymph node cells, obtained before transplant. The sequence derives from a human donor who was the organ donor for an intestinal transplant. The chain carries TRBV4-1 and TRBJ2-5, with 7 bases aligning to TRBD1. The J call may be mistaken, given a closer DNA end match to TRBJ2-7. DNA of the CDR3: TGCGCCAGCAGCCAAGATCCCCTTCCGACAGGGCTCTCCTACGAGCAGTACTTC. It is translated as CASSQDPLPTGLSYEQYF.